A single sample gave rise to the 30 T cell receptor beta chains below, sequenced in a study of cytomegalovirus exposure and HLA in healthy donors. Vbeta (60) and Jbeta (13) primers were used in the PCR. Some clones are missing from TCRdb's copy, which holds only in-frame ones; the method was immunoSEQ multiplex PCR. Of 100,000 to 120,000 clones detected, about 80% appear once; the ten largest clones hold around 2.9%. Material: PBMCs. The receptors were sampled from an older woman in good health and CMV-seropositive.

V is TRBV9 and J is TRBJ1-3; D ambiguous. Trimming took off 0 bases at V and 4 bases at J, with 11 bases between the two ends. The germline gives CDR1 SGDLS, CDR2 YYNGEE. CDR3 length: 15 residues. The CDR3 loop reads CASSVGGALGNTIYF. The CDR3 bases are TGTGCCAGCAGCGTAGGAGGAGCATTAGGAAACACCATATATTTT. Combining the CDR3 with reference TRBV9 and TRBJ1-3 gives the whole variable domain DSGVTQTPKHLITATGQRVTLRCSPRSGDLSVYWYQQSLDQGLQFLIQYYNGEERAKGNILERFSAQQFPDLHSELNLSSLELGDSALYFCASSVGGALGNTIYFGEGSWLTVV.

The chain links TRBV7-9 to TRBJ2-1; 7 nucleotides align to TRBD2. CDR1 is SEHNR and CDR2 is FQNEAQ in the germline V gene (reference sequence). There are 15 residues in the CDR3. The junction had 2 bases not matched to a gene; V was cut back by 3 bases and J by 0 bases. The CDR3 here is CASSFTGGSYNEQFF. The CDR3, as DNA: TGTGCCAGCAGCTTCACGGGGGGCTCCTACAATGAGCAGTTCTTC.

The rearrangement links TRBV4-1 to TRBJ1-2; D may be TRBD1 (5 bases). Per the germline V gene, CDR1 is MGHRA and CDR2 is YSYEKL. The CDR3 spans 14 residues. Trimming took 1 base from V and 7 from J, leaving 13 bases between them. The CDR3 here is CASSQVGGTPGYTF. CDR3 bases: TGCGCCAGCAGCCAAGTCGGAGGGACCCCTGGCTACACCTTC.

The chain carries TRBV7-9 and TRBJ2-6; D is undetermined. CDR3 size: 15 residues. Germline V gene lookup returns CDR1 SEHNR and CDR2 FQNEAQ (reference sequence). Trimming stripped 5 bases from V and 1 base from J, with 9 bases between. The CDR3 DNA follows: TGTGCCAGCAGCCCTAGGTGGTCTGGGGCCAACGTCCTGACTTTC. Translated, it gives CASSPRWSGANVLTF.

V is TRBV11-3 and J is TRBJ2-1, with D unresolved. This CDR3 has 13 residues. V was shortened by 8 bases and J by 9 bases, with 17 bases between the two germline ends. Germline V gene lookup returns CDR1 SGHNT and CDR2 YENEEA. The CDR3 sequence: CASSSSLSGEQFF. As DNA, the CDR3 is TGTGCCAGCTCCTCCTCCCTTTCGGGTGAGCAGTTCTTC.

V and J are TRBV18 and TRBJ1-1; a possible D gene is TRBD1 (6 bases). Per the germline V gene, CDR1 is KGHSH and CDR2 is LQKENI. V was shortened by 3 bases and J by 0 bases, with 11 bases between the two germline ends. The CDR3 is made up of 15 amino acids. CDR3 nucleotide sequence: TGTGCCAGCTCACCGGGTGGGGGCTTGAACACTGAAGCTTTCTTT. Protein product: CASSPGGGLNTEAFF.

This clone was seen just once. The CDR3 spells CASSVKGGANQPQHF. As DNA, the CDR3 is TGTGCCAGCAGCGTAAAGGGCGGGGCGAATCAGCCCCAGCATTTT. The rearrangement links TRBV9 to TRBJ1-5; D possibly corresponds to TRBD1 (5 bases). V was shortened by 1 base and J by 4 bases, with 12 bases between the two germline ends. Looked up from germline, CDR1 is SGDLS and CDR2 is YYNGEE. The CDR3 contains 15 residues.

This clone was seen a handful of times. CDR3 loop: CASSLIGLVTDTQYF. CDR3 nucleotide sequence: TGTGCCAGCAGTTTAATAGGACTAGTGACAGATACGCAGTATTTT. The chain links TRBV27 to TRBJ2-3, with 7 positions matching TRBD2. This CDR3 spans 15 amino acids. Germline V gives CDR1 MNHEY, CDR2 SMNVEV (reference sequence). V was pared by 2 bases and J by 3 bases, with 5 bases of the junction left unmatched.

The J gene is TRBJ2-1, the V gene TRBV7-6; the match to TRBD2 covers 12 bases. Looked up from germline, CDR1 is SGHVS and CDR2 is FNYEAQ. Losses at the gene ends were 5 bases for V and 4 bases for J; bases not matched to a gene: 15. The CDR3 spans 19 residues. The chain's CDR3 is CASSKAGLAGGRRYNEQFF. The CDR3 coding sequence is TGTGCCAGCAGCAAAGCCGGGCTAGCGGGAGGGCGGCGATACAATGAGCAGTTCTTC. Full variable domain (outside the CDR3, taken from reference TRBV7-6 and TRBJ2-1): GAGVSQSPRYKVTKRGQDVALRCDPISGHVSLYWYRQALGQGPEFLTYFNYEAQQDKSGLPNDRFSAERPEGSISTLTIQRTEQRDSAMYRCASSKAGLAGGRRYNEQFFGPGTRLTVL.

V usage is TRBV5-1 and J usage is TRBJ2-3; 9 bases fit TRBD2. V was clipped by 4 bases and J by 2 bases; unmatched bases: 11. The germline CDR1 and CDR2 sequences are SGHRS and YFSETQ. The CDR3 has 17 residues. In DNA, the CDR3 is TGCGCCAGCAGCCACAAGGGGACTAGCTCCTCCACAGATACGCAGTATTTT. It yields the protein CASSHKGTSSSTDTQYF.

In DNA form, the CDR3 reads TGTGCCAGCTCACCAGGACAGACCGATGGCTACACCTTC. It specifies CASSPGQTDGYTF. The gene calls are TRBV18 and TRBJ1-2, with a tentative D call TRBD1 (6 bases). V was trimmed by 2 bases and J by 6 bases, leaving 10 bases between them. CDR1 is KGHSH, CDR2 LQKENI, per germline. The CDR3 loop spans 13 amino acids.

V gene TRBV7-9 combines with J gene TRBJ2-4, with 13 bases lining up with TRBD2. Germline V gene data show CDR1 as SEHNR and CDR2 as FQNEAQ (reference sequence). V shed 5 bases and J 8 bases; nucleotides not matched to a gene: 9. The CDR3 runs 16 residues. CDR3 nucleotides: TGTGCCAGCAGCCCCAGGACTAGCGGGAGAATCCACATTCAGTACTTC. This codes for CASSPRTSGRIHIQYF. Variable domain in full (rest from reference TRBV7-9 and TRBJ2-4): DTGVSQNPRHKITKRGQNVTFRCDPISEHNRLYWYRQTLGQGPEFLTYFQNEAQLEKSRLLSDRFSAERPKGSFSTLEIQRTEQGDSAMYLCASSPRTSGRIHIQYFGAGTRLSVL.

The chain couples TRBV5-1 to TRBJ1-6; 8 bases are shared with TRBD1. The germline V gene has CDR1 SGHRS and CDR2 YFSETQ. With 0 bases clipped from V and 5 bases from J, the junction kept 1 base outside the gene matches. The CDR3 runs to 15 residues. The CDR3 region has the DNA TGCGCCAGCAGCTTGGTACAGGGGGATAATTCACCCCTCCACTTT. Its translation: CASSLVQGDNSPLHF.

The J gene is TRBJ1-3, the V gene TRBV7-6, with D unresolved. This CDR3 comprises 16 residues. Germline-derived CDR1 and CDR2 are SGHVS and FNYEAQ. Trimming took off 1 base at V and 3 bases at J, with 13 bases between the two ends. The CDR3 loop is CASSLGQFGGGNTIYF. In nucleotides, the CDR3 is TGTGCCAGCAGCTTAGGACAATTCGGTGGTGGAAACACCATATATTTT.

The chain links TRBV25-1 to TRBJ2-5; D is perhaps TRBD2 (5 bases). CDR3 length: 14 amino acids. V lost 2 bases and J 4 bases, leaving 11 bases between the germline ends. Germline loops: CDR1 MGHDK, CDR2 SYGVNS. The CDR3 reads CASSESFRGETQYF. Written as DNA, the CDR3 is TGTGCCAGCAGTGAAAGTTTTCGGGGAGAGACCCAGTACTTC. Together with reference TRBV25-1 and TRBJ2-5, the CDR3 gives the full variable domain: EADIYQTPRYLVIGTGKKITLECSQTMGHDKMYWYQQDPGMELHLIHYSYGVNSTEKGDLSSESTVSRIRTEHFPLTLESARPSHTSQYLCASSESFRGETQYFGPGTRLLVL.

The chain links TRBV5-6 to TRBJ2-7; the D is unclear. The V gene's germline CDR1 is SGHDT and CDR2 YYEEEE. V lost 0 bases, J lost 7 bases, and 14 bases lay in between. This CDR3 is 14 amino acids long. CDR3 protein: CASSLGGGYGEQYF. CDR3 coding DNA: TGTGCCAGCAGCTTGGGTGGCGGCTACGGGGAGCAGTACTTC.

CDR3 bases: TGTGCCAGCAGCGTATCCGGGACACCGAACACTGAAGCTTTCTTT. This translates into CASSVSGTPNTEAFF. The chain links TRBV9 to TRBJ1-1; a possible D gene is TRBD1 (6 bases). Germline-derived CDR1 and CDR2 are SGDLS and YYNGEE. The V end lost 1 base, the J end lost 1 base, and 11 bases lay between the germline ends. This CDR3 has 15 amino acids.

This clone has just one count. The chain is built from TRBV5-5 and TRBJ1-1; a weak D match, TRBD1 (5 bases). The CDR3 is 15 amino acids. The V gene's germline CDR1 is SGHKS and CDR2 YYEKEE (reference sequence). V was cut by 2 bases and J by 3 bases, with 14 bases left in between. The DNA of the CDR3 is TGTGCCAGCAGCTTACAGGTGGGGGGGGACACTGAAGCTTTCTTT. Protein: CASSLQVGGDTEAFF.

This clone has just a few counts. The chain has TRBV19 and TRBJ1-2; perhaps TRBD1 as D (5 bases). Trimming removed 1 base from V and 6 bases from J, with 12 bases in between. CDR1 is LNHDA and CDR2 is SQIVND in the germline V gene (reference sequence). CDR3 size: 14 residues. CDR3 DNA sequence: TGTGCCAGTAGTATAGTTCTCGGGGGTGATGGCTACACCTTC. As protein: CASSIVLGGDGYTF.

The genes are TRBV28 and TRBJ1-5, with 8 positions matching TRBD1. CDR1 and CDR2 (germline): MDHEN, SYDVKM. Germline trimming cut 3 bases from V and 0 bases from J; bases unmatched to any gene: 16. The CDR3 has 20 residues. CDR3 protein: CASSFFQQGVSRVSNQPQHF. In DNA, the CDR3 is TGTGCCAGCAGTTTCTTTCAACAGGGGGTTTCCCGGGTTAGCAATCAGCCCCAGCATTTT.

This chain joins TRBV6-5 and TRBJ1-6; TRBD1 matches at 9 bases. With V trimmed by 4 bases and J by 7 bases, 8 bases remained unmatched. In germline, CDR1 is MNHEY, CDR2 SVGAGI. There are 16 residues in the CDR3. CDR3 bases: TGTGCCAGCAGTTTCGGGACAGGGCGGCGCAATTCACCCCTCCACTTT. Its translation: CASSFGTGRRNSPLHF.

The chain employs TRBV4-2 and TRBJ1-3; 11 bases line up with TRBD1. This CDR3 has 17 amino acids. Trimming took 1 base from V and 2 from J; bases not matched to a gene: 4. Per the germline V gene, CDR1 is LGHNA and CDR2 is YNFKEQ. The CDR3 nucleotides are TGTGCCAGCAGCCAAGCGGGACAGGGGGGGCCTGGAAACACCATATATTTT. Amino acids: CASSQAGQGGPGNTIYF.

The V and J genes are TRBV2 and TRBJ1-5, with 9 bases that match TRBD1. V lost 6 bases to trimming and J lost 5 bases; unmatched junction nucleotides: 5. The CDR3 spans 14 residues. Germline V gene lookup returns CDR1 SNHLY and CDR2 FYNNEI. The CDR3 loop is CASRTGGLYQPQHF. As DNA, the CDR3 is TGTGCCAGCAGGACAGGGGGTTTGTATCAGCCCCAGCATTTT. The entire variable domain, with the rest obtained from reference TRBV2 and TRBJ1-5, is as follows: EPEVTQTPSHQVTQMGQEVILRCVPISNHLYFYWYRQILGQKVEFLVSFYNNEISEKSEIFDDQFSVERPDGSNFTLKIRSTKLEDSAMYFCASRTGGLYQPQHFGDGTRLSIL.

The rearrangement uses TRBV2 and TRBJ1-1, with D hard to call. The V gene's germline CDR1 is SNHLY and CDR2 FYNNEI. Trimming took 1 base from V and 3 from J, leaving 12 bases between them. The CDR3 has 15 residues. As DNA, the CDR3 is TGTGCCAGCAGTGAAGAAGGAGGGTTTGACACTGAAGCTTTCTTT. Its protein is CASSEEGGFDTEAFF.

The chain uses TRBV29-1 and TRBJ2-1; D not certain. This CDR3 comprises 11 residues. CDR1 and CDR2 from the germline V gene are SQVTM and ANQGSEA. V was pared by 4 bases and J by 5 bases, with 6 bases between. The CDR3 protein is CSVGQNNEQFF. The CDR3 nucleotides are TGCAGCGTTGGGCAGAACAATGAGCAGTTCTTC.

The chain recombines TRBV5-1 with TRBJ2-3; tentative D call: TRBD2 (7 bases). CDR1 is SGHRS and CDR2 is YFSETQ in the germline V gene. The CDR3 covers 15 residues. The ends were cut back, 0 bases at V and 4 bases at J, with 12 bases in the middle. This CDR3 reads CASSLVGGGPDTQYF. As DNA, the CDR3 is TGCGCCAGCAGCTTGGTAGGGGGGGGCCCAGATACGCAGTATTTT.

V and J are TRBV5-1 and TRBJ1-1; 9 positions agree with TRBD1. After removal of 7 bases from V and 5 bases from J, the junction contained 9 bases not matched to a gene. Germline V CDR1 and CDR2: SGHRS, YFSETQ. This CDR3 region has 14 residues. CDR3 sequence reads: CASAYRGLGTEAFF. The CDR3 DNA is TGCGCCAGCGCGTACAGGGGGCTAGGGACTGAAGCTTTCTTT.

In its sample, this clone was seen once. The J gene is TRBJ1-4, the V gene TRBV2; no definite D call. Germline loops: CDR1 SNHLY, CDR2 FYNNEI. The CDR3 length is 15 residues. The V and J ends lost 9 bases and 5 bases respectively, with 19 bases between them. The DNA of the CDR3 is TGTGCCAGTAACAAGGAGGCCAGACAAAATGAAAAACTGTTTTTT. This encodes CASNKEARQNEKLFF.

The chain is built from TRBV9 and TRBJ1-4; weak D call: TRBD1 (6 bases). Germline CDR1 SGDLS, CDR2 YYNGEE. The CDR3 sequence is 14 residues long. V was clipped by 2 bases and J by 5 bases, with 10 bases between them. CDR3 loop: CASSVGHLNEKLFF. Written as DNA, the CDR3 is TGTGCCAGCAGCGTGGGACATCTGAATGAAAAACTGTTTTTT.

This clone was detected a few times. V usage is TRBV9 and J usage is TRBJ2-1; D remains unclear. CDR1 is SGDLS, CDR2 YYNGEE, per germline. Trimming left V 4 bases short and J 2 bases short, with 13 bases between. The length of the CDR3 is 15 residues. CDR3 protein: CASSPRSGPYNEQFF. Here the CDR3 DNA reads TGTGCCAGCAGCCCACGATCGGGTCCCTACAATGAGCAGTTCTTC.